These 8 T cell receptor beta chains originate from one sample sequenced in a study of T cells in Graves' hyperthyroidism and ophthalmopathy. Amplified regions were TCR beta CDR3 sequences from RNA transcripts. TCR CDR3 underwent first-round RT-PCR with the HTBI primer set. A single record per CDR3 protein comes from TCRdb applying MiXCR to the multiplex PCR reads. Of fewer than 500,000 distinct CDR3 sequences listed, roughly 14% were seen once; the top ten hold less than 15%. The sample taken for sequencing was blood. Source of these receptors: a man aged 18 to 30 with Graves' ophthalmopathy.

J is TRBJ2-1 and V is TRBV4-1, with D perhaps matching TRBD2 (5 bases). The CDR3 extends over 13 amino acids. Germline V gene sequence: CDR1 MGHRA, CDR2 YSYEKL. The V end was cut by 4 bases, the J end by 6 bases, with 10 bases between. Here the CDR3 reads CASSRLGSNEQFF. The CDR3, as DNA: TGCGCCAGCAGCCGGTTAGGGAGCAATGAGCAGTTCTTC.

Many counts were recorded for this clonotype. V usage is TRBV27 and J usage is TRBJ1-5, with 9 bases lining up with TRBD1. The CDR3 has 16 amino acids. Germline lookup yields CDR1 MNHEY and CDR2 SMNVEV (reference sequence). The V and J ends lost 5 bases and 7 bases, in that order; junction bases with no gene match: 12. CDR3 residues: CASSPTRQGDRQPQHF. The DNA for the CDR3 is TGTGCCAGCAGTCCAACCCGACAGGGGGATAGACAGCCCCAGCATTTT.

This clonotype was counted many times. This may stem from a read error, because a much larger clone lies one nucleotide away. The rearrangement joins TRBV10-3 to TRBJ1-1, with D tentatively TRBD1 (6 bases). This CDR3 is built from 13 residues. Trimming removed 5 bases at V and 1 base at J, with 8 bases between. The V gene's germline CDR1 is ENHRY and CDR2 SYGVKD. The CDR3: CAISLQGNTEAFF. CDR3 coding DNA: TGTGCCATCAGTTTACAGGGGAACACTGAAGCTTTCTTT.

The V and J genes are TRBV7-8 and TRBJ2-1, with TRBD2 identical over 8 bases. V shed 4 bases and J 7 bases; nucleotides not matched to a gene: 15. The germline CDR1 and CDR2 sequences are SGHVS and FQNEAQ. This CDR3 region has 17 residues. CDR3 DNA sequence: TGTGCCAGCAGCTCAGAGGGGGGCGGGGGGCTTCGGAATGAGCAGTTCTTC. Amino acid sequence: CASSSEGGGGLRNEQFF. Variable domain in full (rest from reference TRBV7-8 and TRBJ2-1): GAGVSQSPRYKVAKRGQDVALRCDPISGHVSLFWYQQALGQGPEFLTYFQNEAQLDKSGLPSDRFFAERPEGSVSTLKIQRTQQEDSAVYLCASSSEGGGGLRNEQFFGPGTRLTVL.

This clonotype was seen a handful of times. CDR3 loop: CASSLGTGGDYEQYF. In DNA, the CDR3 is TGTGCCAGCAGCTTAGGGACAGGGGGCGATTACGAGCAGTACTTC. The chain is built from TRBV7-3 and TRBJ2-7, with 12 nucleotides matching TRBD1. The CDR3 is 15 amino acids. Germline trimming cut 2 bases from V and 4 bases from J; bases unmatched to any gene: 3. Germline V gene data show CDR1 as SGHTA and CDR2 as FQGTGA.

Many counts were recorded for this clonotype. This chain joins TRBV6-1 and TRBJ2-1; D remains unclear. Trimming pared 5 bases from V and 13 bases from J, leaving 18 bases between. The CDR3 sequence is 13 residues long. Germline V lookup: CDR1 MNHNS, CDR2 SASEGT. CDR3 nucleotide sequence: TGTGCCAGCAGTATCCGGGCCGACTTGTACCAGTTCTTC. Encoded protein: CASSIRADLYQFF.

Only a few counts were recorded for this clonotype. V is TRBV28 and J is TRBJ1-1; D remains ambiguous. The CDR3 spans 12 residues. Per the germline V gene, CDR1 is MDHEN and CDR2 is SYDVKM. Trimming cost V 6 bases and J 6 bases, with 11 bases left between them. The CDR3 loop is CASSADLSEAFF. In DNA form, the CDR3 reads TGTGCCAGCAGCGCGGACTTATCTGAAGCTTTCTTT. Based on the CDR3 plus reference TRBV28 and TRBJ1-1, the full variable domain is DVKVTQSSRYLVKRTGEKVFLECVQDMDHENMFWYRQDPGLGLRLIYFSYDVKMKEKGDIPEGYSVSREKKERFSLILESASTNQTSMYLCASSADLSEAFFGQGTRLTVV.

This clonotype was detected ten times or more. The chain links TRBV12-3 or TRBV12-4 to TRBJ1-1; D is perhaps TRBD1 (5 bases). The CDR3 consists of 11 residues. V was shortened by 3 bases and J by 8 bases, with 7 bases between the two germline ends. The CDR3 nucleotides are TGTGCCAGCAGTTTTTACAGGGAAGCTTTCTTT. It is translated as CASSFYREAFF.